A single T cell receptor (beta chain) is shown here with its context. Profiled with immunoSEQ multiplex PCR; TCRdb holds only in-frame clones, not every one. The table records just over 250,000 clones, about 87% of them present only once. The entry originates in a study of blood T cell repertoires in COVID-19. Overall study context: There were acute and convalescent COVID-19 samples, and they came from the United States, Italy and Spain. Sources were T cells, B-cell-depleted T cells, or PBMCs; the material itself was cDNA or gDNA.

The germline gives CDR1 SGHVS, CDR2 FQNEAQ. The CDR3 sequence is 15 residues long. With V trimmed by 5 bases and J by 2 bases, 8 bases remained unmatched. The TCR sequence derives from a woman aged 45-59 years with acute or convalescent COVID-19. The specimen sequenced was peripheral blood. The V call is TRBV7-8, the J call TRBJ1-1; TRBD1 agrees at 7 bases. This CDR3 is CASSIRQGENTEAFF. Here the CDR3 DNA reads TGTGCCAGCAGCATACGACAGGGCGAAAACACTGAAGCTTTCTTT. The whole variable domain, remainder taken from reference TRBV7-8 and TRBJ1-1, is GAGVSQSPRYKVAKRGQDVALRCDPISGHVSLFWYQQALGQGPEFLTYFQNEAQLDKSGLPSDRFFAERPEGSVSTLKIQRTQQEDSAVYLCASSIRQGENTEAFFGQGTRLTVV.